This passage covers 21 T cell receptor beta chains from one sample sequenced in a study of HIV-infected patients and healthy controls. Whole blood was used without fractionation, so all unsorted peripheral T cells were included. cDNA was made from about 500 ng RNA using alpha and beta constant primers. Alpha and beta chain libraries were made separately by chain-specific third strand synthesis with multiplexing indices. Using its own MiXCR run on the 5' RACE reads, TCRdb lists one record per CDR3 protein. Among 10,000 to 12,000 distinct CDR3 sequences listed, around 7.5% were seen once. Material for sequencing was blood. The source of these receptors is an adult in good health.

This clonotype appeared many times. The V call is TRBV12-3 or TRBV12-4, the J call TRBJ2-5; the D gene is possibly TRBD2 (6 bases). This CDR3 contains 12 residues. The ends were cut back, 6 bases at V and 4 bases at J, with 9 bases in the middle. CDR3 nucleotides: TGTGCCAGCAGCGGGACTGTAGAGACCCAGTACTTC. Its translation: CASSGTVETQYF.

This chain uses TRBV20-1 with TRBJ2-1; maybe TRBD2 (5 bases). The CDR3 is made up of 15 amino acids. Germline values: CDR1 DFQATT, CDR2 SNEGSKA (reference sequence). Trimming pared 3 bases from V and 3 bases from J, leaving 15 bases between. The CDR3 DNA follows: TGCAGTGCTAGCTTAAGGAGGTGGGGCTACAATGAGCAGTTCTTC. It is translated as CSASLRRWGYNEQFF.

Sample share makes this clonotype medium-sized. The chain joins TRBV24-1 to TRBJ2-3, with TRBD2 as a possible D gene (6 bases). The V end was cut by 7 bases, the J end by 2 bases, with 15 bases between. The V gene's germline CDR1 is KGHDR and CDR2 SFDVKD. The CDR3 length is 15 residues. The CDR3 region is CATRVPGVTTDTQYF. In DNA, the CDR3 is TGTGCCACCAGGGTGCCGGGGGTGACCACAGATACGCAGTATTTT.

This clonotype was recorded at least ten times. This chain uses TRBV30 with TRBJ2-7; D uncertain. The CDR3 sequence is 17 residues long. The V gene's germline CDR1 is GTSNPN and CDR2 SVGIG (reference sequence). V lost 0 bases and J lost 0, with 18 bases in between. The chain's CDR3 is CAWSVGSLGGFSYEQYF. CDR3 DNA sequence: TGTGCCTGGAGTGTAGGCAGTTTGGGCGGATTCTCCTACGAGCAGTACTTC.

Sample share makes this clonotype medium-sized. The chain employs TRBV6-5 and TRBJ2-1; 7 nucleotides align to TRBD2. Germline CDR1 MNHEY, CDR2 SVGAGI. The CDR3 consists of 15 residues. V lost 2 bases and J lost 5; bases outside the gene matches: 6. The CDR3 coding sequence is TGTGCCAGCAGTTACCCGGGAGGTAAAGACAATGAGCAGTTCTTC. Amino acids: CASSYPGGKDNEQFF.

Sample share makes this clonotype medium-sized. V is TRBV2 and J is TRBJ1-5, with D unresolved. CDR1 is SNHLY, CDR2 FYNNEI, per germline. The CDR3 is 13 amino acids. Between the trimmed V and J ends, which lost 0 bases and 5 bases, there was a span of 5 bases. The CDR3, as DNA: TGTGCCAGCAGTGAAGCAGGCTATCAGCCCCAGCATTTT. Residues: CASSEAGYQPQHF. The full variable domain, rest sourced from reference TRBV2 and TRBJ1-5, is EPEVTQTPSHQVTQMGQEVILRCVPISNHLYFYWYRQILGQKVEFLVSFYNNEISEKSEIFDDQFSVERPDGSNFTLKIRSTKLEDSAMYFCASSEAGYQPQHFGDGTRLSIL.

Ten or more counts support this clonotype. The rearrangement links TRBV2 to TRBJ2-6; D is ambiguous. V was cut by 3 bases and J by 1 base, with 4 bases left in between. The CDR3 is 14 amino acids. CDR1 is SNHLY and CDR2 is FYNNEI in the germline V gene. The DNA for the CDR3 is TGTGCCAGCAGTGACCCTTCTGGGGCCAACGTCCTGACTTTC. This encodes CASSDPSGANVLTF.

In this sample, this clonotype turned up a few times. The chain has TRBV18 and TRBJ2-1; no firm D call. This CDR3 has 16 residues. Germline loops: CDR1 KGHSH, CDR2 LQKENI. V gave up 1 base and J gave up 3 bases, with 13 bases separating them. CDR3 amino acids: CASSPLQAGRYNEQFF. CDR3 coding DNA: TGTGCCAGCTCACCACTCCAAGCTGGACGCTACAATGAGCAGTTCTTC.

The sample holds many counts of this clonotype. Here the CDR3 reads CATSASQGLGYEQFF. The CDR3 region has the DNA TGTGCCACCAGTGCCTCACAGGGTTTGGGGTATGAGCAGTTCTTC. The chain carries TRBV24-1 and TRBJ2-1, with D possibly being TRBD1 (6 bases). The CDR3 length is 15 residues. Germline CDR1 KGHDR, CDR2 SFDVKD. The germline V and J ends were trimmed by 5 bases and 8 bases, with 18 bases remaining between them.

Judged by abundance, this clonotype is medium-sized. V gene TRBV27 combines with J gene TRBJ2-3; the D gene could be TRBD1 or TRBD2 (6 bases each). In germline, CDR1 is MNHEY, CDR2 SMNVEV (reference sequence). The V gene lost 6 bases and the J gene lost 6 bases, with 28 bases spanning the gap. The CDR3 extends over 18 amino acids. DNA of the CDR3: TGTGCCAGCAGCCTTTGGGGGGCGAGGGGGGCTTTGGAGGATACGCAGTATTTT. It encodes CASSLWGARGALEDTQYF.

In the case of this clonotype: An end of the junction does not agree with germline; a read error may underlie this. This chain uses TRBV5-1 with TRBJ2-7; TRBD1 agrees at 7 bases. The V gene's germline CDR1 is SGHRS and CDR2 YFSETQ. The CDR3 has 16 amino acids. CDR3 in DNA: TGCGCCAGCGGCTTGGAAGGGGGCAGGTTGGTCTACGAGCAGTACTTC. Encoded protein: CASGLEGGRLVYEQYF.

In its sample, this clonotype ranks as medium-sized. The chain combines TRBV4-3 with TRBJ2-3; possibly TRBD2 for D (6 bases). Germline assignment: CDR1 LGHNA and CDR2 YSLEER. The CDR3 is made up of 16 amino acids. The V end was cut by 3 bases, the J end by 2 bases, with 15 bases between. The CDR3: CASSHEVAEFTDTQYF. In DNA form, the CDR3 reads TGCGCCAGCAGCCATGAAGTAGCGGAGTTCACAGATACGCAGTATTTT.

Within the sample, this clonotype is medium-sized (0.01 to 0.1%). This chain links TRBV2 with TRBJ1-4, with a possible D match to TRBD1 (6 bases). The CDR3 runs to 14 residues. V shed 5 bases and J shed 7 bases, with 14 bases lying between them. Per germline, CDR1 SNHLY and CDR2 FYNNEI. This CDR3 reads CASSLQGHGEKLFF. The CDR3 DNA reads TGTGCCAGCAGTCTACAGGGTCATGGTGAAAAACTGTTTTTT. The entire variable domain, with the rest obtained from reference TRBV2 and TRBJ1-4, is as follows: EPEVTQTPSHQVTQMGQEVILRCVPISNHLYFYWYRQILGQKVEFLVSFYNNEISEKSEIFDDQFSVERPDGSNFTLKIRSTKLEDSAMYFCASSLQGHGEKLFFGSGTQLSVL.

This clonotype is medium-sized (0.01 to 0.1%) in the sample. The chain couples TRBV10-3 to TRBJ2-5; TRBD2 matches at 12 bases. CDR1 is ENHRY and CDR2 is SYGVKD in the germline V gene. The CDR3 totals 16 residues. The ends lost 6 bases at V and 4 bases at J; junction bases unmatched: 9. CDR3 loop: CAISLAGGPQIETQYF. CDR3 in DNA: TGTGCCATCAGCCTAGCGGGAGGGCCACAAATAGAGACCCAGTACTTC.

By sample share, this clonotype is medium-sized (0.01 to 0.1%). The rearrangement joins TRBV7-2 to TRBJ2-6, with D unclear. CDR3 size: 16 residues. Between the trimmed V and J ends, which lost 5 bases and 0 bases, there was a span of 11 bases. Germline CDR1 SGHTA, CDR2 FQGNSA. This CDR3 is CASSPRLHSGANVLTF. The CDR3 coding sequence is TGTGCCAGCAGCCCCCGACTGCACTCTGGGGCCAACGTCCTGACTTTC. Looking up the rest from reference TRBV7-2 and TRBJ2-6 gives the full variable domain: GAGVSQSPSNKVTEKGKDVELRCDPISGHTALYWYRQSLGQGLEFLIYFQGNSAPDKSGLPSDRFSAERTGGSVSTLTIQRTQQEDSAVYLCASSPRLHSGANVLTFGAGSRLTVL.

In this sample, this clonotype turned up many times. The chain recombines TRBV5-1 with TRBJ2-3, with 11 nucleotides matching TRBD2. Germline CDR1 and CDR2: SGHRS and YFSETQ. The V and J ends lost 4 bases and 4 bases, in that order; junction bases with no gene match: 8. This CDR3 has 16 amino acids. CDR3 amino acids: CASSPLSGGESDTQYF. For the CDR3, the DNA is TGCGCCAGCAGCCCCCTTAGCGGGGGGGAATCAGATACGCAGTATTTT.

This clonotype showed up many times. CDR3 sequence (DNA): TGTGCCAGCAGTTACGACAGGCGCACCGGGGAGCTGTTTTTT. Protein product: CASSYDRRTGELFF. The chain employs TRBV6-6 and TRBJ2-2; tentatively, D is TRBD1 (6 bases). Germline V gene data show CDR1 as MNHNY and CDR2 as SVGAGI (reference sequence). Trimming shortened V by 2 bases and J by 4 bases, and 8 bases separated the two germline ends. CDR3 size: 14 residues.

This clonotype was observed at least ten times. The junction and the germline gene differ at one end; a read error may be behind it. V gene TRBV5-1 combines with J gene TRBJ2-1, with 9 bases lining up with TRBD1. The CDR3 covers 11 residues. Germline V gene data show CDR1 as SGHRS and CDR2 as YFSETQ. CDR3 nucleotide sequence: TGCGTCAGCAGCCGGGACAGGGAAGAGTTCTTC. Translated, it gives CVSSRDREEFF.

This clonotype was seen repeatedly, ten times or more. V gene TRBV6-5 combines with J gene TRBJ2-7; D unresolved. The CDR3 is 18 amino acids. V gave up 0 bases and J gave up 2 bases, with 20 bases separating them. Germline CDR1 reads MNHEY; CDR2 reads SVGAGI. This CDR3 reads CASSYSINSARFTYEQYF. The CDR3 DNA reads as TGTGCCAGCAGTTACTCGATTAACAGCGCCAGGTTTACCTACGAGCAGTACTTC.

The DNA of the CDR3 is TGTGCCAGCAGTTACTTTCTTGAAACCTCTGGAAACACCATATATTTT. Translated, it gives CASSYFLETSGNTIYF. The chain recombines TRBV6-5 with TRBJ1-3; no firm D call. CDR3 length: 16 residues. Looked up from germline, CDR1 is MNHEY and CDR2 is SVGAGI. The V and J ends lost 1 base and 0 bases respectively, with 10 bases between them.

This chain uses TRBV4-3 with TRBJ2-3; 8 bases match TRBD2. Unmatched junction bases numbered 9, after V lost 0 bases and J lost 4 bases. Germline lookup yields CDR1 LGHNA and CDR2 YSLEER. The CDR3 is made up of 17 amino acids. CDR3 region: CASSQEGRAGEPDTQYF. The CDR3 DNA follows: TGCGCCAGCAGCCAAGAGGGTAGAGCGGGAGAACCAGATACGCAGTATTTT.